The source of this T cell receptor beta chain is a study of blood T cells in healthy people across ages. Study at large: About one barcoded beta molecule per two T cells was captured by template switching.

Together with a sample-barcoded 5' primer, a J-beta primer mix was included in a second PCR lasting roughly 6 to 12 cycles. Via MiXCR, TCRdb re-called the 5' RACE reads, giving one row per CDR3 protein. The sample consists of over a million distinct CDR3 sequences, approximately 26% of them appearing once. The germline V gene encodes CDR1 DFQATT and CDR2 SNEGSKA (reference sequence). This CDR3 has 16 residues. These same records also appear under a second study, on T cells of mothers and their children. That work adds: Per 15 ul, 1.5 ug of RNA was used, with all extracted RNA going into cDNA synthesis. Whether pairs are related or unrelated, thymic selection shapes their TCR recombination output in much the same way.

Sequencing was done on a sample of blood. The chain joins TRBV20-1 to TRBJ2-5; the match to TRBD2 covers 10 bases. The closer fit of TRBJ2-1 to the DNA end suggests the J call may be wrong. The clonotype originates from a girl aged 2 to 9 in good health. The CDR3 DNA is TGCAGTGCTAGAGATTTAGCGGGGGGCCGCTGGGATGAGCAGTTCTTC. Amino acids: CSARDLAGGRWDEQFF.